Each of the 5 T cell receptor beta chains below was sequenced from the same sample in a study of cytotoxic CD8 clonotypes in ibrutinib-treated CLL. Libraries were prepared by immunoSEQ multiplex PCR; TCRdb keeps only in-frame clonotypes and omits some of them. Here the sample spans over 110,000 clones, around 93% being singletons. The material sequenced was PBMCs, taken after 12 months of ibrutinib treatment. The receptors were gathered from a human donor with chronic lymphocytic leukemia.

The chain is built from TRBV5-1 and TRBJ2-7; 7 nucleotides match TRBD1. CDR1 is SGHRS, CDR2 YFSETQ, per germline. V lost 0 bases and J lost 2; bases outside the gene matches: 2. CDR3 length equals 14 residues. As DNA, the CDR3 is TGCGCCAGCAGCTTGGTTACAGGGGCCTACGAGCAGTACTTC. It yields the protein CASSLVTGAYEQYF.

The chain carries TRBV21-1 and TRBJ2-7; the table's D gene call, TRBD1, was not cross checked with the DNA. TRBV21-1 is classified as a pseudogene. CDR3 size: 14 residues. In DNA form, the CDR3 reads TGTGCCAGCAGCGTGACAGGGGCCTTCTACGAGCAGTACTTC. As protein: CASSVTGAFYEQYF.

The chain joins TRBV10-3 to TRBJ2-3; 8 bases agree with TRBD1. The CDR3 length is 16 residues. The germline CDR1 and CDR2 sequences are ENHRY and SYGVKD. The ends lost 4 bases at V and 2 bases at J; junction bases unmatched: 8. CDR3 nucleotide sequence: TGTGCCATCAGTGCGGACAGGGATAGGGTCACAGATACGCAGTATTTT. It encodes CAISADRDRVTDTQYF.

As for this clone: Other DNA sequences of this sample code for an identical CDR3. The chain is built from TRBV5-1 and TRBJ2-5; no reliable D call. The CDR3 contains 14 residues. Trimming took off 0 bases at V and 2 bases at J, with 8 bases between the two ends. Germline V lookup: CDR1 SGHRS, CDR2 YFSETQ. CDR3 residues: CASSLGGYQETQYF. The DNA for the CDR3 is TGCGCCAGCAGCTTGGGGGGTTATCAAGAGACCCAGTACTTC.

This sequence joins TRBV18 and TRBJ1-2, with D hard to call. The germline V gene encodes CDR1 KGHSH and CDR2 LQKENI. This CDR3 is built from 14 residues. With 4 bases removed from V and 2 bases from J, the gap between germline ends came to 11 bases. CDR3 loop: CASSLSGGNYGYTF. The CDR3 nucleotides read TGTGCCAGCTCACTATCCGGCGGAAACTATGGCTACACCTTC.